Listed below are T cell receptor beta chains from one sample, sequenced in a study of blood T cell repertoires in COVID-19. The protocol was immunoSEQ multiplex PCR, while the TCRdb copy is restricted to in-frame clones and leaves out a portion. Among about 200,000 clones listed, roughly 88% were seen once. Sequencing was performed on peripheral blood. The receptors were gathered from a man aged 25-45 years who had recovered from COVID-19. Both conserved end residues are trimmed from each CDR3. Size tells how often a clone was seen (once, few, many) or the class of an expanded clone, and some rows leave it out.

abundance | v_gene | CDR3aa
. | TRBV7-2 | ASSLARIKGSKETQY
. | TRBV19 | ASSPEQGVWTEAF
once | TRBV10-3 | AISGDRSDGNTIY
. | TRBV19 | ASSSGIPPYGYT
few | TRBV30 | AWSGGAGQGGQPQH
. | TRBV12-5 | ASGLGLDVGGEKLF
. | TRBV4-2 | ASSQTPGTEAF
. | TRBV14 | ASSQESAGLETQY
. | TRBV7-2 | ASSAQGGTEAF
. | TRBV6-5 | ATKGQGRSIQY
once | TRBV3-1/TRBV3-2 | ASSQSGDSPLH
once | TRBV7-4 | ASSFYHYYEQY
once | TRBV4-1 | ASSQDSWQGNGYT
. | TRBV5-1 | ASSLYRSRDRASYYGYT
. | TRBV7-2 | ASSLASGTGRGYT
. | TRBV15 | ATTLTGSGQETQY
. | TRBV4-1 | ASSQETGQGEEKLF